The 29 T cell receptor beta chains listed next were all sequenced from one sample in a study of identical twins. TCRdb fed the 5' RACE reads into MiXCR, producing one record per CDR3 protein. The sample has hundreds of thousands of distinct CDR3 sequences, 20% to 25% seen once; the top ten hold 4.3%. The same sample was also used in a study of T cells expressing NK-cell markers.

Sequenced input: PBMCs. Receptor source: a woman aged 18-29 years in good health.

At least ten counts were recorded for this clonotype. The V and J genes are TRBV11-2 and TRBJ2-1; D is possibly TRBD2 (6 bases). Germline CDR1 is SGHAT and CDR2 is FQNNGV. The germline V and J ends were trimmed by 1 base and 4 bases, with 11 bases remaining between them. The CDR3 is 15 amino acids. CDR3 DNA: TGTGCCAGCAGCTTAGTAGGCGGGACTTACAATGAGCAGTTCTTC. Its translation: CASSLVGGTYNEQFF.

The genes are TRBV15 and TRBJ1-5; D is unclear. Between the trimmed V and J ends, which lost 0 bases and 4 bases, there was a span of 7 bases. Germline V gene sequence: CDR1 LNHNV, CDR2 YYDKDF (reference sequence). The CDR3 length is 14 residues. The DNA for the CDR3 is TGTGCCACCAGCAGAGATATGGGTAATCAGCCCCAGCATTTT. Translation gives CATSRDMGNQPQHF.

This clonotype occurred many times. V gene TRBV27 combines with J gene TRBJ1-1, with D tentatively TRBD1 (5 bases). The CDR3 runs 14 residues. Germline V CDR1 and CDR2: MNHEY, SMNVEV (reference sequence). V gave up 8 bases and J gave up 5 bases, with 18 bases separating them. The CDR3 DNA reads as TGTGCCAGCCGCATCGGGGGTAAGTGGACTGAAGCTTTCTTT. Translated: CASRIGGKWTEAFF.

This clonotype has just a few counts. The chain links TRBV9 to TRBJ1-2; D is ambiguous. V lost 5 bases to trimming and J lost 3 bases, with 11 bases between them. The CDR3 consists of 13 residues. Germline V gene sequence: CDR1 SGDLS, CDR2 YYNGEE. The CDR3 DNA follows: TGTGCCAGCAGTGATCGCCAGGACTATGGCTACACCTTC. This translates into CASSDRQDYGYTF.

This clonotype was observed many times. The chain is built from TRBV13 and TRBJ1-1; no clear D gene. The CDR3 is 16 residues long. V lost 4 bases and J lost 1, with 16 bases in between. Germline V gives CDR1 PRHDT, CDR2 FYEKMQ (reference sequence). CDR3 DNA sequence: TGTGCCAGCAGCTCGCTCGGGTGGGCCGAGAACACTGAAGCTTTCTTT. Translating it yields CASSSLGWAENTEAFF.

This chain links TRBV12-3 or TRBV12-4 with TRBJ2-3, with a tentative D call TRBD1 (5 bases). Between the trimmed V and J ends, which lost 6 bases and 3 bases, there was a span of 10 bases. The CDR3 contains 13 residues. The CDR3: CASRPYRTDTQYF. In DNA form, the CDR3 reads TGTGCCAGCAGACCGTACAGGACAGATACGCAGTATTTT.

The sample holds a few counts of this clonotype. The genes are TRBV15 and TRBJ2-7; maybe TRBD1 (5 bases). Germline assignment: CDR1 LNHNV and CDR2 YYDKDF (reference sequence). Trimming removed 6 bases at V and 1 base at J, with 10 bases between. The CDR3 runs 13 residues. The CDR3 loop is CATRDKSSYEQYF. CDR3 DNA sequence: TGTGCCACCAGGGACAAATCATCCTACGAGCAGTACTTC. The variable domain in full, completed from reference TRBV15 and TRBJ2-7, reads DAMVIQNPRYQVTQFGKPVTLSCSQTLNHNVMYWYQQKSSQAPKLLFHYYDKDFNNEADTPDNFQSRRPNTSFCFLDIRSPGLGDTAMYLCATRDKSSYEQYFGPGTRLTVT.

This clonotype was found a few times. Here the CDR3 reads CSARQGSRTDTQYF. As DNA, the CDR3 is TGCAGTGCCCGACAGGGTTCGAGGACAGATACGCAGTATTTT. The chain has TRBV20-1 and TRBJ2-3, with TRBD1 matching 7 bases. Germline lookup yields CDR1 DFQATT and CDR2 SNEGSKA (reference sequence). The CDR3 covers 14 residues. Trimming at V came to 6 bases and at J to 3 bases, leaving 9 bases not matched to a gene.

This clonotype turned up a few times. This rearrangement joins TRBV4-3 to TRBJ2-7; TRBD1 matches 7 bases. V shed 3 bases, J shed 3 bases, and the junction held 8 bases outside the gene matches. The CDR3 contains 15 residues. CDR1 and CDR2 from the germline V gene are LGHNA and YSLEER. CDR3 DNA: TGCGCCAGCAGCCATGAACAGGGGATGCACTACGAGCAGTACTTC. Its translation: CASSHEQGMHYEQYF.

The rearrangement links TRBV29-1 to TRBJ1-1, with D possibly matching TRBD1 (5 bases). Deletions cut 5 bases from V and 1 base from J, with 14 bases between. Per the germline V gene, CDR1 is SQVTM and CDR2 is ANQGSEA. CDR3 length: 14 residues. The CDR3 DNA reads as TGCAGCGTTAAACGTGGGGGACCGAACACTGAAGCTTTCTTT. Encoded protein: CSVKRGGPNTEAFF.

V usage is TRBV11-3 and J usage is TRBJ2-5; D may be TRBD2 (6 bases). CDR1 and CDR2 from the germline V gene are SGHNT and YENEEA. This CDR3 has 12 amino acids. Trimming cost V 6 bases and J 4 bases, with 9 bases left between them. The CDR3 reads CASRGTPETQYF. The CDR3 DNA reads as TGTGCCAGCAGGGGGACTCCAGAGACCCAGTACTTC.

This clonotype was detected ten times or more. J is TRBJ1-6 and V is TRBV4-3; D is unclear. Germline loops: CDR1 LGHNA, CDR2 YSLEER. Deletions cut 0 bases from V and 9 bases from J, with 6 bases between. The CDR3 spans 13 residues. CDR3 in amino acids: CASSQDQRSPLHF. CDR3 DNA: TGCGCCAGCAGCCAAGATCAGCGTTCACCCCTCCACTTT.

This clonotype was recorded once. CDR3 loop: CASSLRFIYNEQFF. CDR3 coding DNA: TGTGCCAGCAGCTTAAGATTCATCTACAATGAGCAGTTCTTC. The chain recombines TRBV7-2 with TRBJ2-1; no firm D call. This CDR3 has 14 amino acids. The V gene's germline CDR1 is SGHTA and CDR2 FQGNSA. Trimming took off 2 bases at V and 3 bases at J, with 8 bases between the two ends.

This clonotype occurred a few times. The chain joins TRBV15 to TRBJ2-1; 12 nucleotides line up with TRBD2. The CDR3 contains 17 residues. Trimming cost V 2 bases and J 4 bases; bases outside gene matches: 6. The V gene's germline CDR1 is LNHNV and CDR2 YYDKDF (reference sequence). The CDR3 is CATSRRLAGALYNEQFF. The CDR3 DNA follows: TGTGCCACCAGCAGAAGACTAGCGGGGGCCCTATACAATGAGCAGTTCTTC.

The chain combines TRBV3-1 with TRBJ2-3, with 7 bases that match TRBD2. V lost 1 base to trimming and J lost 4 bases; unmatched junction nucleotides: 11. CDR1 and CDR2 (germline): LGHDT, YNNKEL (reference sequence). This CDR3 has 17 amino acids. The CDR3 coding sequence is TGTGCCAGCAGCCAAGGAGCGGGGAAGGGCCCAGCAGATACGCAGTATTTT. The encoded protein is CASSQGAGKGPADTQYF.

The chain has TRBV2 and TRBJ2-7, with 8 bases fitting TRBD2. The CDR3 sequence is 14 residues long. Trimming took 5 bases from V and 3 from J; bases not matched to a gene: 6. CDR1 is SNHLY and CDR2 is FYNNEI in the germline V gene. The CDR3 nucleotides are TGTGCCAGCAGTCTACGGGAGGGCCTCTACGAGCAGTACTTC. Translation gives CASSLREGLYEQYF.

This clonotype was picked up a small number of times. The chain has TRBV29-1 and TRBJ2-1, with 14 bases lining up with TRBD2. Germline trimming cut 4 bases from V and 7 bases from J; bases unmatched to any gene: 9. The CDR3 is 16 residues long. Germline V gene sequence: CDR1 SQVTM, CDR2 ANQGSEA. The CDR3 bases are TGCAGCGTTGCCAGACTAGCGGGAGGGCTGGGAAATGAGCAGTTCTTC. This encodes CSVARLAGGLGNEQFF.

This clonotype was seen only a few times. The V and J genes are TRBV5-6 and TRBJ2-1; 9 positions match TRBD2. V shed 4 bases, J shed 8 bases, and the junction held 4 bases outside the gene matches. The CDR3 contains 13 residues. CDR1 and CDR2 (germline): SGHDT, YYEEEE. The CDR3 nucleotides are TGTGCCAGCAGCCCCGGGACTAGCTATGAGCAGTTCTTC. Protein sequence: CASSPGTSYEQFF.

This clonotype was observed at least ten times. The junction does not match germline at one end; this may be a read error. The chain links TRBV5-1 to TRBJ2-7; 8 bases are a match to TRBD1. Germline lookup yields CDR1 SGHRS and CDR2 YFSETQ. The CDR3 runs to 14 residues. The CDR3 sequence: CASSLGQGAYEQYF. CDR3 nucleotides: TGTGCCAGCAGCTTAGGACAGGGAGCCTACGAGCAGTACTTC.

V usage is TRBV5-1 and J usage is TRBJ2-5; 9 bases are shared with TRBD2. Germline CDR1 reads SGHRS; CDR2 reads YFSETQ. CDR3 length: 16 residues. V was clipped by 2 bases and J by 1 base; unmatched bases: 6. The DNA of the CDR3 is TGCGCCAGCAGCTTCCGACTAGCGGAGACCCAAGAGACCCAGTACTTC. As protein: CASSFRLAETQETQYF.

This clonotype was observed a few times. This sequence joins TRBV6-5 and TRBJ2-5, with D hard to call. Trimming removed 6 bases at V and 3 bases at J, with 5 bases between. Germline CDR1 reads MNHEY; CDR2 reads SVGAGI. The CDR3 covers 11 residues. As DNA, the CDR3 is TGTGCCAGCAGCCAGAAAGAGACCCAGTACTTC. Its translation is CASSQKETQYF.

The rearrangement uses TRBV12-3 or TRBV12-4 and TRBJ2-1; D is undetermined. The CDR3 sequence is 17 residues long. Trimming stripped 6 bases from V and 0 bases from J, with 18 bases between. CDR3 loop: CASSPLGPLSSYNEQFF. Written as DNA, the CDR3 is TGTGCCAGCAGCCCCCTGGGTCCACTCAGCTCCTACAATGAGCAGTTCTTC.

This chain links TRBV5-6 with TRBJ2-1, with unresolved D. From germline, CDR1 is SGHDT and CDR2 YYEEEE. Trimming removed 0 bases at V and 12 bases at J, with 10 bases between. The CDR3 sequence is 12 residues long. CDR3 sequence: CASSLALRGQFF. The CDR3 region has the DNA TGTGCCAGCAGCTTGGCATTACGTGGGCAGTTCTTC.

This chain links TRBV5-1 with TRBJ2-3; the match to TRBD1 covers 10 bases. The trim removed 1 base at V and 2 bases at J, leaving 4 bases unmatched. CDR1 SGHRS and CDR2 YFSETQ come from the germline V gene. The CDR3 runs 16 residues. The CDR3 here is CASSLLGQGITDTQYF. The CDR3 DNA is TGCGCCAGCAGCTTGTTGGGACAGGGGATCACAGATACGCAGTATTTT.

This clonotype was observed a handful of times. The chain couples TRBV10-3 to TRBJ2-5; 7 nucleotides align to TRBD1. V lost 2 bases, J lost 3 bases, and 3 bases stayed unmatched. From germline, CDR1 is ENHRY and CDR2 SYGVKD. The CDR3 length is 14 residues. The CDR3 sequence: CAISEGTVKETQYF. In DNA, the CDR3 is TGTGCCATCAGTGAGGGGACAGTTAAAGAGACCCAGTACTTC.

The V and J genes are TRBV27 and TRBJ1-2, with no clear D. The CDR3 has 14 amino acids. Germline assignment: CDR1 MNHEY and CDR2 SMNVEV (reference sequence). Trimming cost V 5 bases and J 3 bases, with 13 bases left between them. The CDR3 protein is CASSPSGPYYGYTF. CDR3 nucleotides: TGTGCCAGCAGTCCATCCGGACCATACTATGGCTACACCTTC.

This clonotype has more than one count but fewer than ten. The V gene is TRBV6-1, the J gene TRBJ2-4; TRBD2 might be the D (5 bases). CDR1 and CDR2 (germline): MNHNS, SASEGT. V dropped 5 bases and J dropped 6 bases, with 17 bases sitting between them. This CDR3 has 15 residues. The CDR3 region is CASSRDPSRGNIQYF. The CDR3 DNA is TGTGCCAGCAGTCGGGATCCGTCTCGGGGAAACATTCAGTACTTC.

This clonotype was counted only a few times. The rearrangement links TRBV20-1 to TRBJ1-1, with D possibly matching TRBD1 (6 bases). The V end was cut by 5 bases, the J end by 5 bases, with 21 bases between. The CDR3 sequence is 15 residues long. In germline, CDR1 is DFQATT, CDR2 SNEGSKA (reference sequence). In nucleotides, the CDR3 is TGCAGTGCTGCCCGGACAGAGATTTATAGGACTGAAGCTTTCTTT. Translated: CSAARTEIYRTEAFF.

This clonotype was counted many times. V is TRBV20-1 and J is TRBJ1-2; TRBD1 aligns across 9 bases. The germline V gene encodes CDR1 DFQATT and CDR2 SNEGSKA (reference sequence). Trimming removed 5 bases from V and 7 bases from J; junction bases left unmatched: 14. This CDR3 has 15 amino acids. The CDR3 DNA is TGCAGTGCTGAGGGGCCGGGACAGGGACGATCTGGCTACACCTTC. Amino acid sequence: CSAEGPGQGRSGYTF.